This record covers a single T cell receptor (beta chain). This specimen comes from a study of metastatic and nonmetastatic thyroid tumors. The CDR3 extends over 12 amino acids. CDR1 is MNHNS, CDR2 SASEGT, per germline. V dropped 6 bases and J dropped 3 bases, with 9 bases sitting between them. Thyroid surgery had not been preceded by any treatment in any patient. Source study methods: The study's classifier, a distant-metastasis tool for papillary thyroid cancer, was built using CDR3 differences across clinicopathological groups. TCRdb re-called clones from the PCR reads using MiXCR. The V and J calls were determined by TCRdb, not by the authors. The sample has 40,000 to 55,000 clones; around 15% are singletons.

The V and J genes are TRBV6-1 and TRBJ2-7, with D unresolved. The sequenced sample was blood. The sequence derives from a female donor with papillary thyroid cancer or a benign thyroid nodule (not recorded which). Some clones in this sample may be carry-over from other donors' samples. The CDR3 DNA reads as TGTGCCAGCAGGGGCGACGTCTACGAGCAGTACTTC. It translates to CASRGDVYEQYF.